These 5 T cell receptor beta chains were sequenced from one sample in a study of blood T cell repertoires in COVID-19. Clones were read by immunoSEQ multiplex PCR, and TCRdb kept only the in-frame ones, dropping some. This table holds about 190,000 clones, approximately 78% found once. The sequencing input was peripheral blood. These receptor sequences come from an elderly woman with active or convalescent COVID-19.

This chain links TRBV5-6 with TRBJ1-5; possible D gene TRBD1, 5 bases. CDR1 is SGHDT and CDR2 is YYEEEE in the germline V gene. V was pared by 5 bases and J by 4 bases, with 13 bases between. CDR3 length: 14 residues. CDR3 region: CASSAGGANQPQHF. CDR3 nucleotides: TGTGCCAGCAGTGCCGGGGGAGCAAATCAGCCCCAGCATTTT.

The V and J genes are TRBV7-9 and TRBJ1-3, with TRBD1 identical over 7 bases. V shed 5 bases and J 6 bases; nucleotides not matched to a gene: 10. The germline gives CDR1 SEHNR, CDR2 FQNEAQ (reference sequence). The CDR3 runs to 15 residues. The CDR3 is CASSPGDSSKNTIYF. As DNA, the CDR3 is TGTGCCAGCAGCCCGGGGGACAGCTCGAAAAACACCATATATTTT.

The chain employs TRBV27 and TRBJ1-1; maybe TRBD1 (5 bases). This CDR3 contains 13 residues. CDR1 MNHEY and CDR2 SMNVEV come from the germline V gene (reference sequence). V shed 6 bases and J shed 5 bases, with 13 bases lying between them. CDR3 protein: CASRSRVRTEAFF. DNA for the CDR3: TGTGCCAGCAGATCCAGGGTTCGGACTGAAGCTTTCTTT.

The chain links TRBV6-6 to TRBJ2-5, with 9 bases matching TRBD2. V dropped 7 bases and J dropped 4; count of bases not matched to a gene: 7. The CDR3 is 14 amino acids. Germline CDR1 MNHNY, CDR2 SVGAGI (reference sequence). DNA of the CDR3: TGTGCCAGCACCCCTCCGGGACTAGCAGAGACCCAGTACTTC. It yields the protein CASTPPGLAETQYF.

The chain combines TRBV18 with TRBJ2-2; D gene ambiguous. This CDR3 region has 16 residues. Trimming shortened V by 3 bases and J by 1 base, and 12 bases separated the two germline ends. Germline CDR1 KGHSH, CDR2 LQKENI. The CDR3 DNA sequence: TGTGCCAGCTCACCGCCTAGTGCGAGGAACACCGGGGAGCTGTTTTTT. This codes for CASSPPSARNTGELFF.